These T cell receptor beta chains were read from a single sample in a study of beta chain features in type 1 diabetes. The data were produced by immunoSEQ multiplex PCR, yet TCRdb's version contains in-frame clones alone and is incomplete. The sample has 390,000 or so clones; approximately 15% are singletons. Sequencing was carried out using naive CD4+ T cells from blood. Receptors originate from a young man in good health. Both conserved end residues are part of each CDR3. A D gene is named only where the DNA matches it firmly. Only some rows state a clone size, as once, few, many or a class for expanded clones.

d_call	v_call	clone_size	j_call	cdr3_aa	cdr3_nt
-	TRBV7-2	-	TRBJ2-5	CASSDGTPYQETQYF	TGTGCCAGCAGCGACGGGACTCCGTACCAAGAGACCCAGTACTTC
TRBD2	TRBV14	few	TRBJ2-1	CASSPLFTGTSGGEQFF	TGTGCCAGCAGCCCTCTCTTTACCGGGACTAGCGGGGGCGAGCAGTTCTTC
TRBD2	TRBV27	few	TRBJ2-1	CASSLRLLAGLHSDEQFF	TGTGCCAGCAGTTTGCGCCTACTAGCGGGATTACATAGCGATGAGCAGTTCTTC
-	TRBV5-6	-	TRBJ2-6	CASSLDMRNPGANVLTF	TGTGCCAGCAGCTTGGATATGAGAAATCCTGGGGCCAACGTCCTGACTTTC
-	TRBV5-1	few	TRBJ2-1	CASSFPRDTGDNEQFF	TGCGCCAGCAGCTTCCCCCGGGACACGGGGGACAATGAGCAGTTCTTC
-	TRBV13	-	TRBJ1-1	CASSLVRTRGKAFF	TGTGCCAGCAGCTTAGTGAGGACCCGGGGTAAGGCTTTCTTT
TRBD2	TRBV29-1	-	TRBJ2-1	CSVASGIGSYNEQFF	TGCAGCGTCGCTAGCGGGATTGGATCCTACAATGAGCAGTTCTTC
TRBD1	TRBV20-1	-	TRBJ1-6	CSAGTDSPLHF	TGCAGTGCTGGGACAGATTCACCCCTCCACTTT
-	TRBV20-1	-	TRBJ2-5	CSAGGEETQYF	TGCAGTGCTGGGGGAGAAGAGACCCAGTACTTC
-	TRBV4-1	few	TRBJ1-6	CASSQEVESPLHF	TGCGCCAGCAGCCAAGAGGTTGAATCACCCCTCCACTTT
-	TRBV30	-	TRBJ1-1	CAWSPLAEAFF	TGTGCCTGGAGCCCCCTCGCTGAAGCTTTCTTT
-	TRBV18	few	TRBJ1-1	CASSPHAENTEAFF	TGTGCCAGCTCACCCCACGCTGAGAACACTGAAGCTTTCTTT
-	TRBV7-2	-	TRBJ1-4	CASSSFGWQEGKLFF	TGTGCCAGCAGCTCATTTGGGTGGCAAGAGGGAAAACTGTTTTTT
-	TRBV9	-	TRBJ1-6	CASSVGTQRDSPLHF	TGTGCCAGCAGCGTCGGGACACAACGAGATTCACCCCTCCACTTT
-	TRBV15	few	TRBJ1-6	CATSRKGGGNSPLHF	TGTGCCACCAGCCGGAAAGGGGGTGGCAATTCACCCCTCCACTTT
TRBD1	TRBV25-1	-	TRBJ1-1	CASRGTGEAFF	TGTGCCAGCAGGGGGACAGGTGAAGCTTTCTTT
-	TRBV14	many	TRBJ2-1	CASRLDGNEQFF	TGTGCCAGCAGACTCGACGGCAATGAGCAGTTCTTC
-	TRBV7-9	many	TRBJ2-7	CASSLRYEQYF	TGTGCCAGCAGCCTCCGGTACGAGCAGTACTTC
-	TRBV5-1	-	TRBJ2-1	CASSTHGKQFF	TGCGCCAGCAGCACGCACGGTAAGCAGTTCTTC
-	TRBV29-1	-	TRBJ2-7	CSVGTGIYEQYF	TGCAGCGTGGGGACGGGGATTTACGAGCAGTACTTC
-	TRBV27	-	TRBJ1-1	CASSSQGLMNTEAFF	TGTGCCAGCAGTTCCCAGGGTTTAATGAACACTGAAGCTTTCTTT
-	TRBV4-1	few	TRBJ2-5	CASSQGLTVQETQYF	TGCGCCAGCAGCCAAGGGCTTACTGTGCAAGAGACCCAGTACTTC
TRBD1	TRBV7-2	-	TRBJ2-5	CASSFDRGIETQYF	TGTGCCAGCAGCTTCGACAGGGGGATTGAGACCCAGTACTTC
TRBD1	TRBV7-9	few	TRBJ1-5	CASSGTGGNNQPQHF	TGTGCCAGCAGCGGGACAGGGGGAAACAATCAGCCCCAGCATTTT
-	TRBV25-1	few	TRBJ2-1	CASSDNLAVRAYNEQFF	TGTGCCAGCAGTGATAACCTAGCAGTCCGAGCCTACAATGAGCAGTTCTTC
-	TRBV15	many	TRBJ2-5	CATSRVGETTQYF	TGTGCCACCAGCAGAGTGGGGGAGACGACCCAGTACTTC
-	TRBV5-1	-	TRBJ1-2	CASSGREGTGYTF	TGCGCCAGCAGCGGCCGGGAGGGAACCGGCTACACCTTC
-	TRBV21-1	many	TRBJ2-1	CASVIAGDEQFF	TGTGCCAGCGTAATAGCGGGAGATGAGCAGTTCTTC
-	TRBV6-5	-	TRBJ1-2	CASSKTGDTYGYTF	TGTGCCAGCAGTAAGACAGGTGATACCTATGGCTACACCTTC
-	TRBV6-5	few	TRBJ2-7	CASSSPLGKSYEQYF	TGTGCCAGCAGCTCCCCTCTGGGGAAAAGCTACGAGCAGTACTTC
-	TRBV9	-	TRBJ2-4	CASSASGEVWNIQYF	TGTGCCAGCAGCGCATCGGGCGAGGTGTGGAACATTCAGTACTTC
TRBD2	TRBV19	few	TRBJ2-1	CASSSSGGSYNEQFF	TGTGCCAGTAGTTCTAGCGGGGGCTCCTACAATGAGCAGTTCTTC
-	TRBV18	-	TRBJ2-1	CASSPPSWPKGEQFF	TGTGCCAGCTCACCACCCTCTTGGCCTAAGGGTGAGCAGTTCTTC
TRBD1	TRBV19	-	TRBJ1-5	CASSIDRGRNQPQHF	TGTGCCAGTAGTATCGACAGGGGCCGCAATCAGCCCCAGCATTTT
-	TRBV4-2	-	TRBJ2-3	CASSPWGLFTDTQYF	TGTGCCAGCAGCCCATGGGGGCTGTTCACAGATACGCAGTATTTT
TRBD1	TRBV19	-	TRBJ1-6	CASSHRGAYNSPLHF	TGTGCCAGTAGTCACAGGGGTGCCTATAATTCACCCCTCCACTTT
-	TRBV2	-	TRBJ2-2	CASSAIPNTGELFF	TGTGCCAGCAGTGCTATCCCGAACACCGGGGAGCTGTTTTTT
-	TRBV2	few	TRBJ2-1	CASSEVGANEQFF	TGTGCCAGCAGTGAAGTGGGGGCCAATGAGCAGTTCTTC
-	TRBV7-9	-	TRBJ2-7	CATGRGGEQYF	TGTGCCACCGGCCGCGGTGGCGAGCAGTACTTC
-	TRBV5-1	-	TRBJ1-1	CASSLAPQGINTEAFF	TGCGCCAGCAGCTTGGCCCCACAGGGAATAAACACTGAAGCTTTCTTT
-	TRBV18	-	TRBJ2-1	CASSLLRGYNEQFF	TGTGCCAGCTCCCTCCTAAGGGGCTACAATGAGCAGTTCTTC
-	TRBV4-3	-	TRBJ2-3	CASSPRDSTDTQYF	TGCGCCAGCAGTCCAAGGGACAGCACAGATACGCAGTATTTT
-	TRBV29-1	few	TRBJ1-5	CSVEFGGMGQPQHF	TGCAGCGTTGAATTCGGAGGGATGGGTCAGCCCCAGCATTTT
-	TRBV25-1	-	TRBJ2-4	CASSGLSGKNIQYF	TGTGCCAGCAGTGGACTTAGCGGAAAAAACATTCAGTACTTC
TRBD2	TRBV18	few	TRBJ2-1	CASSPGTSGNNEQFF	TGTGCCAGCTCACCAGGGACTAGCGGGAACAATGAGCAGTTCTTC
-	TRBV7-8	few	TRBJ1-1	CASSLIGMNTEAFF	TGTGCCAGCAGCTTAATTGGGATGAACACTGAAGCTTTCTTT
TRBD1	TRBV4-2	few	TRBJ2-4	CASSQRQGDIQYF	TGTGCCAGCAGCCAGAGACAGGGGGACATTCAGTACTTC
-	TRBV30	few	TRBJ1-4	CAWSVQRGSNEKLFF	TGTGCCTGGAGTGTACAGAGGGGTTCTAATGAAAAACTGTTTTTT
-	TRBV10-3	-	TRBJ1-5	CAIRDSSSGSNQPQHF	TGTGCCATCAGGGACAGCTCGAGCGGTAGCAATCAGCCCCAGCATTTT
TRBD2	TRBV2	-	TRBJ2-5	CASRRVVAGYQETQYF	TGTGCCAGCAGAAGGGTGGTAGCGGGGTACCAAGAGACCCAGTACTTC